Each of the 13 T cell receptor beta chains below was sequenced from the same sample in a study of T cell responses to AZD1222 COVID-19 vaccine. Profiling relied on immunoSEQ multiplex PCR, and the TCRdb table lists in-frame clones only, not all of them. The profile covers 90,000 to 150,000 clones, with approximately 90% appearing a single time and roughly 4.5% taken by the ten largest. The material was peripheral blood, obtained on day 0 of AZD1222 vaccination. These receptors all stem from an adult in good health.

This sequence joins TRBV6-5 and TRBJ1-2, with 7 bases identical to TRBD1. This CDR3 comprises 15 residues. Trimming removed 6 bases from V and 5 bases from J; junction bases left unmatched: 12. Germline lookup yields CDR1 MNHEY and CDR2 SVGAGI. The CDR3 DNA sequence: TGTGCCAGCAGGCACACAGGGGCCCTTCTATATGGCTACACCTTC. This sequence encodes CASRHTGALLYGYTF.

CDR3 sequence (DNA): TGTGCCTGGATACCGGGACCTTCCTACGAGCAGTACTTC. Protein product: CAWIPGPSYEQYF. This sequence joins TRBV30 and TRBJ2-7; D may correspond to TRBD1 or TRBD2 (5 bases each). Trimming pared 4 bases from V and 1 base from J, leaving 11 bases between. From germline, CDR1 is GTSNPN and CDR2 SVGIG (reference sequence). The CDR3 is 13 amino acids. Variable domain in full (rest from reference TRBV30 and TRBJ2-7): SQTIHQWPATLVQPVGSPLSLECTVEGTSNPNLYWYRQAAGRGLQLLFYSVGIGQISSEVPQNLSASRPQDRQFILSSKKLLLSDSGFYLCAWIPGPSYEQYFGPGTRLTVT.

DNA of the CDR3: TGCGCCAGCAGCTACCTACTTACAGGGGAAAAACTGTTTTTT. Translated, it gives CASSYLLTGEKLFF. The chain joins TRBV4-3 to TRBJ1-4, with a weak D call TRBD1 (6 bases). V was clipped by 5 bases and J by 8 bases, with 15 bases between them. CDR1 is LGHNA, CDR2 YSLEER, per germline. CDR3 length: 14 residues.

Only one count was recorded for this clone. The gene calls are TRBV4-1 and TRBJ2-6; D not certain. V lost 8 bases and J lost 1, with 12 bases in between. The CDR3 contains 15 residues. Per germline, CDR1 MGHRA and CDR2 YSYEKL. CDR3 DNA: TGCGCCAGCCGCAACCCATGGTCTGGGGCCAACGTCCTGACTTTC. It specifies CASRNPWSGANVLTF.

The chain is built from TRBV5-4 and TRBJ2-2; TRBD1 agrees at 7 bases. J was trimmed by 5 bases and V by 2 bases; bases with no gene match: 6. Per the germline V gene, CDR1 is SGHNT and CDR2 is YYREEE (reference sequence). CDR3 length: 15 residues. CDR3 region: CASSFTGTVTGELFF. Here the CDR3 DNA reads TGTGCCAGCAGCTTTACCGGGACAGTAACCGGGGAGCTGTTTTTT.

The chain combines TRBV19 with TRBJ2-2; TRBD2 is a possible D gene (6 bases). V gave up 4 bases and J gave up 5 bases, with 11 bases separating them. Germline V gene sequence: CDR1 LNHDA, CDR2 SQIVND (reference sequence). The length of the CDR3 is 14 residues. In DNA, the CDR3 is TGTGCCAGTAGTAGGCGGGAAAGGACCGGGGAGCTGTTTTTT. It specifies CASSRRERTGELFF. Filled out from reference TRBV19 and TRBJ2-2, the complete variable domain reads DGGITQSPKYLFRKEGQNVTLSCEQNLNHDAMYWYRQDPGQGLRLIYYSQIVNDFQKGDIAEGYSVSREKKESFPLTVTSAQKNPTAFYLCASSRRERTGELFFGEGSRLTVL.

The chain has TRBV5-6 and TRBJ1-6, with D perhaps TRBD1 (5 bases). This CDR3 has 13 amino acids. V gave up 6 bases and J gave up 6 bases, with 10 bases separating them. In germline, CDR1 is SGHDT, CDR2 YYEEEE. The CDR3 DNA is TGTGCCAGCAAACAGGAGGGTAATTCACCCCTCCACTTT. Residues: CASKQEGNSPLHF.

This chain uses TRBV27 with TRBJ1-2; D gene uncertain. CDR3 length: 17 residues. Trimming cost V 5 bases and J 2 bases, with 21 bases left between them. Germline V gene data show CDR1 as MNHEY and CDR2 as SMNVEV (reference sequence). The DNA of the CDR3 is TGTGCCAGCAGTAAGAGTTTGGGAGGAGGCACAAACTATGGCTACACCTTC. This gives the protein CASSKSLGGGTNYGYTF.

The V gene is TRBV2, the J gene TRBJ1-4; 9 bases line up with TRBD1. V lost 5 bases, J lost 8 bases, and 6 bases stayed unmatched. Germline assignment: CDR1 SNHLY and CDR2 FYNNEI. This CDR3 has 14 amino acids. CDR3 amino acids: CASSLDRGKEKLFF. As DNA, the CDR3 is TGTGCCAGCAGTTTGGACAGGGGAAAGGAAAAACTGTTTTTT.

This clone was found once. The chain couples TRBV19 to TRBJ2-1; D is perhaps TRBD1 (5 bases). The CDR3 covers 15 residues. Germline CDR1 reads LNHDA; CDR2 reads SQIVND (reference sequence). V was cut by 3 bases and J by 2 bases, with 11 bases left in between. This CDR3 is CASSMKGEAYNEQFF. As DNA, the CDR3 is TGTGCCAGTAGTATGAAAGGGGAAGCCTACAATGAGCAGTTCTTC.

This rearrangement joins TRBV19 to TRBJ1-4; the match to TRBD1 covers 7 bases. The V gene's germline CDR1 is LNHDA and CDR2 SQIVND (reference sequence). The V and J ends lost 7 bases and 7 bases, in that order; junction bases with no gene match: 9. The CDR3 has 14 amino acids. The CDR3 coding sequence is TGTGCCAGTACCCTGAACAGGGGAGGTGAAAAACTGTTTTTT. Its protein product is CASTLNRGGEKLFF.

The chain carries TRBV14 and TRBJ2-5; D remains unclear. Germline assignment: CDR1 SGHDN and CDR2 FVKESK. This CDR3 comprises 14 residues. The V gene lost 4 bases and the J gene lost 5 bases, with 14 bases spanning the gap. CDR3 protein: CASSRYRGGETQYF. As DNA, the CDR3 is TGTGCCAGCAGCCGTTATCGCGGTGGGGAGACCCAGTACTTC. Based on the CDR3 plus reference TRBV14 and TRBJ2-5, the full variable domain is EAGVTQFPSHSVIEKGQTVTLRCDPISGHDNLYWYRRVMGKEIKFLLHFVKESKQDESGMPNNRFLAERTGGTYSTLKVQPAELEDSGVYFCASSRYRGGETQYFGPGTRLLVL.

For this clone: Other nucleotide sequences from this sample produce the same CDR3. The rearrangement uses TRBV19 and TRBJ1-1, with D unclear. CDR3 length: 13 amino acids. The V and J ends lost 1 base and 0 bases respectively, with 3 bases between them. Germline assignment: CDR1 LNHDA and CDR2 SQIVND (reference sequence). As DNA, the CDR3 is TGTGCCAGTAGTATAGGGATGAACACTGAAGCTTTCTTT. Translated, it gives CASSIGMNTEAFF.